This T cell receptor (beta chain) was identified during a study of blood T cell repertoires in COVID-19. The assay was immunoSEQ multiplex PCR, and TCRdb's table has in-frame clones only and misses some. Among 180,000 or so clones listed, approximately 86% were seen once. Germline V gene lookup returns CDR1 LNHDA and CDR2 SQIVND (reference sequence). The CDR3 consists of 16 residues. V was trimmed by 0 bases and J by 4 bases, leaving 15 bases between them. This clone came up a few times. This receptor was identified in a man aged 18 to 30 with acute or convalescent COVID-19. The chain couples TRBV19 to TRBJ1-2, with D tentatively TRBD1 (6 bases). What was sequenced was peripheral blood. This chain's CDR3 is CASSIDPQGRTYGYTF. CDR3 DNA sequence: TGTGCCAGTAGTATAGATCCGCAGGGGCGCACCTATGGCTACACCTTC.